The clone carrying this TCR beta chain has at least ten counts. Its matching antigen is unknown. The V segment lost 6 bases and the J segment 8 bases; nucleotides outside the gene matches: 5. Germline V gene sequence: CDR1 SGHTA, CDR2 FQGTGA. CDR3 size: 13 residues. This specimen belongs to a study of T cells after yellow fever vaccination. Study information: Where fractions had low cell numbers, libraries were prepared from them with the SMART-Seq v4 Ultra Low Input RNA kit.

Whole-study results and caveats: At around 95% for CD4 and roughly 87% for CD8, most primary-vaccination clones showed up again after the booster.

They built TCR cDNA with 5'RACE template switching, a step that put in a universal primer site and UMIs. TCRdb reprocessed the 5' RACE reads via MiXCR and lists one record per CDR3 protein. The data contain about 69,000 distinct CDR3 sequences, approximately 5.9% of them singletons. The chain joins TRBV7-3 to TRBJ1-4, with 8 bases matching TRBD1. The sequencing here drew on CD4+ T cells sorted from PBMCs, taken around 15 days after the first yellow fever vaccination. The clonotype comes from a man in his late teens or twenties who received the YFV17D yellow fever vaccine. The CDR3 bases are TGTGCCAGCAGGGGACAGGACGGGGAAAAACTGTTTTTT. It specifies CASRGQDGEKLFF. Full variable domain (rest looked up from reference TRBV7-3 and TRBJ1-4): GAGVSQTPSNKVTEKGKYVELRCDPISGHTALYWYRQSLGQGPEFLIYFQGTGAADDSGLPNDRFFAVRPEGSVSTLKIQRTERGDSAVYLCASRGQDGEKLFFGSGTQLSVL.